The T cell receptor beta chain under discussion was sequenced for a study of T cell responses to AZD1222 COVID-19 vaccine. The CDR3 has 14 amino acids. Between the trimmed V and J ends, which lost 1 base and 5 bases, there was a span of 10 bases. Germline CDR1 reads SGHRS; CDR2 reads YFSETQ. Profiled with immunoSEQ multiplex PCR; TCRdb holds only in-frame clones, not every one. The sample shows approximately 130,000 clones, approximately 88% of them seen only once. The receptor was derived from an adult who received the AZD1222 COVID-19 vaccine. Sequencing was performed on peripheral blood, taken 28 days after the second AZD1222 dose. The chain joins TRBV5-1 to TRBJ2-4; D is possibly TRBD1 (6 bases). CDR3 DNA sequence: TGCGCCAGCAGCTTGTCAGGGGACGAAAACATTCAGTACTTC. Translating gives CASSLSGDENIQYF.